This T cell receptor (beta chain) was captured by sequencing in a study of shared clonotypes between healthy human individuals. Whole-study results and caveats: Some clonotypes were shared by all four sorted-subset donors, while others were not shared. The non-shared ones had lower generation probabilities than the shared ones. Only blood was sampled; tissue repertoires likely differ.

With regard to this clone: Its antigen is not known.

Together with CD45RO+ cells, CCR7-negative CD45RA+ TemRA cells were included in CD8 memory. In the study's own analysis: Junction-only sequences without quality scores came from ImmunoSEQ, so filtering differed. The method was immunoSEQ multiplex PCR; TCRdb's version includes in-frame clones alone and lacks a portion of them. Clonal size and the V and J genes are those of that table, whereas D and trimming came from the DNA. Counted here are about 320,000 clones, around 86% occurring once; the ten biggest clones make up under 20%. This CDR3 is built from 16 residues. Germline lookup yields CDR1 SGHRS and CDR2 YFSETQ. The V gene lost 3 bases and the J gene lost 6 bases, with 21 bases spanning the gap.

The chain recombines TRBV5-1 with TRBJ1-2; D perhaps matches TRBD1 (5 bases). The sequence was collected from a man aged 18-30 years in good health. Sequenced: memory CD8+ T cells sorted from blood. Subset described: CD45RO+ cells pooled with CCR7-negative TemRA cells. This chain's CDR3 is CASSWVGTAPWDGYTF. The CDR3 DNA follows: TGCGCCAGCAGCTGGGTAGGGACGGCCCCCTGGGATGGCTACACCTTC. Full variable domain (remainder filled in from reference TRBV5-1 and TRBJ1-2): KAGVTQTPRYLIKTRGQQVTLSCSPISGHRSVSWYQQTPGQGLQFLFEYFSETQRNKGNFPGRFSGRQFSNSRSEMNVSTLELGDSALYLCASSWVGTAPWDGYTFGSGTRLTVV.